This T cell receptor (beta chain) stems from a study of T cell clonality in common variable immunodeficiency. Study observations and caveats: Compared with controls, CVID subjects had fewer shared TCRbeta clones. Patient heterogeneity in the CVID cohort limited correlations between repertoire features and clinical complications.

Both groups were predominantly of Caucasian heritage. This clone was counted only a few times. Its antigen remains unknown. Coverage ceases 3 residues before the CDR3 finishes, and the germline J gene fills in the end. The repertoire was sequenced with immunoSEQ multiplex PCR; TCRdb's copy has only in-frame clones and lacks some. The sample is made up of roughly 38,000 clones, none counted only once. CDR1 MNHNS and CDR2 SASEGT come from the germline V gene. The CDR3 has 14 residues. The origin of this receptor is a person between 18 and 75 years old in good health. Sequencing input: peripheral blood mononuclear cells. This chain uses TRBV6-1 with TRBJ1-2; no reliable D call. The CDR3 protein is CASSEVGSTDTYTF. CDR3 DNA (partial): TGTGCCAGCAGTGAAGTGGGCTCCACAGATACC.